The rows below give T cell receptor beta chains drawn from one sample of a study of T cells in localized non-small cell lung cancer. Sequenced by immunoSEQ multiplex PCR; TCRdb stores in-frame clones only, minus some. This table has about 33,000 clones, around 73% appearing once. The material was peripheral blood, obtained before any cancer treatment. The receptor set was obtained from a male donor at least 60 years old with stage II squamous cell lung carcinoma. Each CDR3 is given with its conserved first and last residue. The D gene is left open where the match is weak. Rows may omit the clone size; those that give it use once, few, many or a size class.

>-|-|TRBV5-4|TRBJ1-2
TGTGCCAGCAGCCAGGACAGCTTCTATGGCTACACCTTC
CASSQDSFYGYTF
>-|-|TRBV30|TRBJ2-2
TGTGCCTGGGCCCGTGGTGGGGGAGGGGAGCTGTTTTTT
CAWARGGGGELFF
>TRBD1|medium-sized|TRBV28|TRBJ1-4
TGTGCCAGCAGGCGGAGGGACAGGGAAACCTTTTTT
CASRRRDRETFF
>-|-|TRBV27|TRBJ2-7
TGTGCCAGCAGTTTATCCAACCATTCACACTACGAGCAGTACTTC
CASSLSNHSHYEQYF
>TRBD1|-|TRBV7-9|TRBJ1-2
TGTGCCAGCAGCTTTTGGGACAGGGCTAACTATGGCTACACCTTC
CASSFWDRANYGYTF
>-|-|TRBV30|TRBJ1-3
TGTGCCTGGAGTTGGATCTCTGGAAACACCATATATTTT
CAWSWISGNTIYF
>TRBD1|once|TRBV6-5|TRBJ1-4
TGTGCCAGCAGGTCCACCGGGACAGGGTCTGAAAAACTGTTTTTT
CASRSTGTGSEKLFF
>-|-|TRBV7-2|TRBJ2-7
TGTGCCAGCCGAGTGTCGCCGAGCTCCTACGAGCAGTACTTC
CASRVSPSSYEQYF
>TRBD1|-|TRBV5-6|TRBJ2-1
TGTGCCAGCAGCACACGGATCCGGGACAGGAATGAGCAGTTCTTC
CASSTRIRDRNEQFF
>TRBD1|medium-sized|TRBV7-9|TRBJ1-2
TGTGCCAGCAGTCAAACGACAGGGAATGACTATGGCTACACCTTC
CASSQTTGNDYGYTF